This paragraph covers one T cell receptor beta chain sequence. The source of the sample is a study of blood T cell repertoires in COVID-19. The repertoire was sequenced with immunoSEQ multiplex PCR; TCRdb's copy has only in-frame clones and lacks some. Among around 80,000 clones listed, approximately 86% were seen once. V was cut by 2 bases and J by 8 bases, with 13 bases left in between. Germline V CDR1 and CDR2: SEHNR, FQNEAQ (reference sequence). This CDR3 spans 14 amino acids. Sequencing was performed on peripheral blood. This clonotype was obtained from a woman of 80 years or more with acute or convalescent COVID-19. The chain is built from TRBV7-9 and TRBJ2-1; D possibly corresponds to TRBD2 (7 bases). The DNA for the CDR3 is TGTGCCAGCAGCTTAAGGGGGGGAGGCGATGAGCAGTTCTTC. It translates to CASSLRGGGDEQFF.